A selection of T cell receptor beta chains follows, all from one sample in a study of cytomegalovirus exposure and HLA in healthy donors. TCRdb's copy holds only in-frame clones and misses some; the assay was immunoSEQ multiplex PCR. The sample holds 210,000 or so clones, roughly 80% seen once. The sequenced material came from PBMCs. Receptors originate from a man aged 35 to 55 in good health and CMV-seronegative. The CDR3 runs from the conserved cysteine through the conserved F or W. A D gene is named only where the DNA matches it firmly. Size values are once, few and many counts, or a class for expanded clones, and some rows have none.

j_call	clone_size	v_call	d_call	cdr3_aa	cdr3_nt
TRBJ1-5	.	TRBV27	.	CASSLGRNQPQHF	TGTGCCAGCAGTTTAGGCAGAAATCAGCCCCAGCATTTT
TRBJ1-5	.	TRBV7-8	.	CASSRQVKQPQHF	TGTGCCAGCAGTCGACAGGTCAAACAGCCCCAGCATTTT
TRBJ2-2	few	TRBV6-5	TRBD1	CASSYSWDRGTGELFF	TGTGCCAGCAGTTACAGCTGGGACAGGGGGACCGGGGAGCTGTTTTTT
TRBJ1-5	once	TRBV2	TRBD1	CASGWTGPPQPQHF	TGTGCCAGCGGATGGACAGGGCCCCCTCAGCCCCAGCATTTT
TRBJ2-3	.	TRBV5-4	TRBD2	CASSLGASGSTDTQYF	TGTGCCAGCAGCTTGGGGGCTAGCGGGAGCACAGATACGCAGTATTTT
TRBJ2-7	.	TRBV10-3	TRBD1	CAISQGEVEYEQYF	TGTGCCATCAGTCAGGGGGAAGTTGAATACGAGCAGTACTTC
TRBJ2-7	.	TRBV14	TRBD1	CASSPGTAYEQYF	TGTGCCAGCAGCCCCGGGACAGCCTACGAGCAGTACTTC
TRBJ1-5	.	TRBV2	.	CASKGETIPQHF	TGTGCCAGCAAGGGGGAGACAATTCCCCAGCATTTT
TRBJ2-5	.	TRBV2	.	CASNQQGVQETQYF	TGTGCCAGCAACCAACAGGGTGTTCAAGAGACCCAGTACTTC
TRBJ2-7	.	TRBV7-6	TRBD1	CASSLPGTGSYEQYF	TGTGCCAGCAGCTTGCCCGGGACAGGCTCCTACGAGCAGTACTTC
TRBJ2-3	once	TRBV28	TRBD1	CATNRDRNTDTQYF	TGTGCCACCAACAGGGACAGAAACACAGATACGCAGTATTTT
TRBJ2-5	.	TRBV6-5	TRBD2	CASSYHGGDSEETQYF	TGTGCCAGCAGTTACCATGGGGGGGACTCAGAAGAGACCCAGTACTTC
TRBJ1-2	.	TRBV5-4	.	CASSFRGGGGNYGYTF	TGTGCCAGCAGCTTTAGAGGTGGAGGAGGGAACTATGGCTACACCTTC
TRBJ2-2	.	TRBV11-2	TRBD2	CASSLSSGGRTGELFF	TGTGCCAGCAGCTTATCCAGCGGGGGGAGGACCGGGGAGCTGTTTTTT
TRBJ2-2	.	TRBV7-6	TRBD2	CASRFIPSVAGVGTGELFF	TGTGCCAGCAGATTTATTCCTTCGGTAGCGGGAGTAGGCACCGGGGAGCTGTTTTTT
TRBJ1-1	.	TRBV7-9	TRBD1	CASSPKGTGLNTEAFF	TGTGCCAGCAGCCCAAAGGGGACAGGGCTGAACACTGAAGCTTTCTTT